The 16 T cell receptor beta chains below all came from one sample that was sequenced in a study of CD8 T cells in Susac syndrome. The RNA input was roughly 0.45 to 1 ug, and it was reverse transcribed with random hexamers. Each CDR3 protein gets one entry after TCRdb re-called the immunoSEQ multiplex PCR reads with MiXCR. In the table there are 100,000 to 150,000 distinct CDR3 sequences, around 95% of which are singletons. The sample consisted of CD4+ T cells from PBMCs. Receptors originate from a human donor in good health.

This chain links TRBV29-1 with TRBJ2-3; tentatively, D is TRBD2 (6 bases). The CDR3 runs to 12 residues. The germline gives CDR1 SQVTM, CDR2 ANQGSEA. Trimming removed 3 bases from V and 5 bases from J, with 9 bases in between. The chain's CDR3 is CSVDAGLDTQYF. Written as DNA, the CDR3 is TGCAGCGTTGATGCGGGGTTAGATACGCAGTATTTT.

The CDR3 nucleotides read TGTGCCAGCAGCCCAGGGGCCCCGGCCGGGGAGCTGTTTTTT. It yields the protein CASSPGAPAGELFF. The chain carries TRBV3-1 and TRBJ2-2; tentatively, D is TRBD1 (6 bases). The germline V and J ends were trimmed by 4 bases and 6 bases, with 12 bases remaining between them. Germline values: CDR1 LGHDT, CDR2 YNNKEL (reference sequence). CDR3 length: 14 amino acids.

The chain uses TRBV9 and TRBJ2-5; TRBD2 aligns across 9 bases. The CDR3 has 15 amino acids. Germline CDR1 SGDLS, CDR2 YYNGEE. Trimming at V came to 0 bases and at J to 4 bases, leaving 4 bases not matched to a gene. The CDR3 sequence is CASSVAGGRGETQYF. Here the CDR3 DNA reads TGTGCCAGCAGCGTAGCCGGCGGGAGGGGAGAGACCCAGTACTTC.

The genes are TRBV28 and TRBJ2-1; tentatively, D is TRBD2 (7 bases). CDR3 length equals 15 residues. V lost 6 bases and J lost 3, with 15 bases in between. The germline gives CDR1 MDHEN, CDR2 SYDVKM. The CDR3 DNA is TGTGCCAGCAGGGCCGGGGGGCAGGTCTACAATGAGCAGTTCTTC. Its protein product is CASRAGGQVYNEQFF.

V usage is TRBV15 and J usage is TRBJ1-1; weak D call: TRBD1 (5 bases). The CDR3 loop spans 18 amino acids. V lost 0 bases and J lost 0, with 17 bases in between. CDR1 and CDR2 (germline): LNHNV, YYDKDF (reference sequence). The CDR3 sequence is CATSRELPYRIMNTEAFF. CDR3 DNA sequence: TGTGCCACCAGCAGAGAACTCCCTTACAGGATCATGAACACTGAAGCTTTCTTT.

CDR3 coding DNA: TGTGCCAGCAGCTTAGAGGGGGTGAATTACAATGAGCAGTTCTTC. Its protein is CASSLEGVNYNEQFF. This rearrangement joins TRBV7-2 to TRBJ2-1; tentative D call: TRBD1 (6 bases). Trimming took off 1 base at V and 4 bases at J, with 11 bases between the two ends. The CDR3 loop spans 15 amino acids. Germline lookup yields CDR1 SGHTA and CDR2 FQGNSA.

The chain uses TRBV6-5 and TRBJ2-1, with 8 bases identical to TRBD2. J was trimmed by 4 bases and V by 4 bases; bases with no gene match: 9. The CDR3 is made up of 16 amino acids. Looked up from germline, CDR1 is MNHEY and CDR2 is SVGAGI. The CDR3 coding sequence is TGTGCCAGCAGTTCCCAGTCTTCTAGCGGGTACAATGAGCAGTTCTTC. As protein: CASSSQSSSGYNEQFF.

The chain couples TRBV19 to TRBJ2-1; TRBD1 agrees at 8 bases. Unmatched junction bases numbered 15, after V lost 8 bases and J lost 6 bases. The CDR3 is made up of 16 amino acids. The germline V gene encodes CDR1 LNHDA and CDR2 SQIVND (reference sequence). Here the CDR3 DNA reads TGTGCCAGTGGAAGTTCAGGGGGCCGAGGACCCAATGAGCAGTTCTTC. It yields the protein CASGSSGGRGPNEQFF. The full variable domain, completed using reference TRBV19 and TRBJ2-1, is DGGITQSPKYLFRKEGQNVTLSCEQNLNHDAMYWYRQDPGQGLRLIYYSQIVNDFQKGDIAEGYSVSREKKESFPLTVTSAQKNPTAFYLCASGSSGGRGPNEQFFGPGTRLTVL.

The genes are TRBV28 and TRBJ2-1, with 13 bases that match TRBD2. The ends lost 6 bases at V and 8 bases at J; junction bases unmatched: 10. CDR1 is MDHEN and CDR2 is SYDVKM in the germline V gene. The CDR3 sequence is 16 residues long. In DNA, the CDR3 is TGTGCCAGCAGCCTGACTAGCGGGAGGTCCAGGGATGAGCAGTTCTTC. Translation gives CASSLTSGRSRDEQFF. Full variable domain (remainder filled in from reference TRBV28 and TRBJ2-1): DVKVTQSSRYLVKRTGEKVFLECVQDMDHENMFWYRQDPGLGLRLIYFSYDVKMKEKGDIPEGYSVSREKKERFSLILESASTNQTSMYLCASSLTSGRSRDEQFFGPGTRLTVL.

The gene calls are TRBV11-2 and TRBJ1-3; D perhaps matches TRBD1 (5 bases). Trimming pared 6 bases from V and 0 bases from J, leaving 24 bases between. The CDR3 sequence is 19 residues long. Germline CDR1 is SGHAT and CDR2 is FQNNGV. In DNA form, the CDR3 reads TGTGCCAGCAGTCCCCCGGGACTCTATTCGGGGGACTCTGGAAACACCATATATTTT. It is translated as CASSPPGLYSGDSGNTIYF. Based on the CDR3 plus reference TRBV11-2 and TRBJ1-3, the full variable domain is EAGVAQSPRYKIIEKRQSVAFWCNPISGHATLYWYQQILGQGPKLLIQFQNNGVVDDSQLPKDRFSAERLKGVDSTLKIQPAKLEDSAVYLCASSPPGLYSGDSGNTIYFGEGSWLTVV.

The chain combines TRBV18 with TRBJ2-7; 7 bases are a match to TRBD2. Germline V gene data show CDR1 as KGHSH and CDR2 as LQKENI. This CDR3 comprises 16 residues. The V and J ends lost 2 bases and 1 base, in that order; junction bases with no gene match: 8. The CDR3 here is CASSPGGRAGSYEQYF. The CDR3 region has the DNA TGTGCCAGCTCACCAGGGGGGAGGGCCGGGTCCTACGAGCAGTACTTC.

This chain uses TRBV12-3 or TRBV12-4 with TRBJ2-2, with D possibly being TRBD2 (5 bases). The length of the CDR3 is 15 residues. V lost 6 bases, J lost 3 bases, and 14 bases lay in between. CDR3 DNA sequence: TGTGCCAGCAGCTTCCTTCGGGGTTACACCGGGGAGCTGTTTTTT. Its translation is CASSFLRGYTGELFF.

The chain joins TRBV5-1 to TRBJ2-1; TRBD1 agrees at 8 bases. J lost 1 base, V lost 0 bases, and 3 bases had no gene match. CDR1 and CDR2 (germline): SGHRS, YFSETQ. The CDR3 sequence is 16 residues long. CDR3 loop: CASSLVGTGSYNEQFF. CDR3 nucleotide sequence: TGCGCCAGCAGCTTGGTTGGGACAGGTTCCTACAATGAGCAGTTCTTC. The entire variable domain, with the rest obtained from reference TRBV5-1 and TRBJ2-1, is as follows: KAGVTQTPRYLIKTRGQQVTLSCSPISGHRSVSWYQQTPGQGLQFLFEYFSETQRNKGNFPGRFSGRQFSNSRSEMNVSTLELGDSALYLCASSLVGTGSYNEQFFGPGTRLTVL.

This chain links TRBV7-2 with TRBJ2-7; perhaps TRBD2 as D (5 bases). V was trimmed by 6 bases and J by 0 bases, leaving 15 bases between them. The CDR3 totals 15 residues. The germline gives CDR1 SGHTA, CDR2 FQGNSA. CDR3 nucleotides: TGTGCCAGCAGGTTGTCGGGAATCGCCTCCTACGAGCAGTACTTC. It codes for CASRLSGIASYEQYF.

The V and J genes are TRBV7-9 and TRBJ2-7; 10 nucleotides agree with TRBD2. The germline CDR1 and CDR2 sequences are SEHNR and FQNEAQ (reference sequence). J was trimmed by 1 base and V by 3 bases; bases with no gene match: 9. This CDR3 contains 17 residues. The CDR3 bases are TGTGCCAGCAGCTTCCGACAGGGGACTAGCGCTTCCTACGAGCAGTACTTC. Encoded protein: CASSFRQGTSASYEQYF.

The V call is TRBV6-5, the J call TRBJ2-7; D not certain. The CDR3 consists of 13 residues. The V gene's germline CDR1 is MNHEY and CDR2 SVGAGI. Trimming removed 6 bases from V and 1 base from J, with 10 bases in between. The CDR3 bases are TGTGCCAGCAGGAGAACTTATTCCTACGAGCAGTACTTC. Encoded protein: CASRRTYSYEQYF.